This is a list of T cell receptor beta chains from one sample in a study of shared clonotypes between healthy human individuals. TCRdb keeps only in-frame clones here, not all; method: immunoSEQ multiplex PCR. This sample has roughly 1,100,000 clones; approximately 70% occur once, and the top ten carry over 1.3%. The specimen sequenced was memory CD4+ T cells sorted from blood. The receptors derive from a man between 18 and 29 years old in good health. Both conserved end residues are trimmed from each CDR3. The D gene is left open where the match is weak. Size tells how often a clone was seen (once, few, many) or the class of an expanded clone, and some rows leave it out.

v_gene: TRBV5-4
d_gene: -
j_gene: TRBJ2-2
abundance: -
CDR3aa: ASSLRQTGNTGELF

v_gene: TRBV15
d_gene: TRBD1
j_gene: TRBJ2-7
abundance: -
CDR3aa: ATSRPGQGDLRGQY

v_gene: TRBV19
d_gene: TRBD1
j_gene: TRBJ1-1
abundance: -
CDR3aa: ASSVTGDNTEAF

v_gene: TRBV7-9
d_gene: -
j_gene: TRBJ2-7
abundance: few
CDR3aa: ASSLEVVIEQY

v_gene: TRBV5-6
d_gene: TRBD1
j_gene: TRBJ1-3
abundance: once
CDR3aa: ASSLPTPGTAIAGNTIY

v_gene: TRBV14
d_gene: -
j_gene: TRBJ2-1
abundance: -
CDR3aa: ASSQDTYHPRSYNEQF

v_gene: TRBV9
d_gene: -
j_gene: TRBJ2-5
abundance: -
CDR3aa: ASSVEPTRQETQY

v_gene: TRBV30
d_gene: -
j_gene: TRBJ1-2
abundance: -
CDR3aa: AWSVRGGGGYT

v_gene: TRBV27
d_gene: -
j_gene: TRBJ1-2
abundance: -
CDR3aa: ASSRGGNYGYT

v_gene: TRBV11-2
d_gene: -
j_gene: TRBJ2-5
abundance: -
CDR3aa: ASSYWTQNQETQY

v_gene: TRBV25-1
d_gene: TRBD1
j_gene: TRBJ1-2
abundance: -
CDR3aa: ASYRGQHGYT

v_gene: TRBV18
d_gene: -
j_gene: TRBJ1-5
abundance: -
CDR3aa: ASSEGGAQPQH

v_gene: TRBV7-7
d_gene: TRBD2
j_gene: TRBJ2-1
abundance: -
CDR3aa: ASSLALTSDDEQF

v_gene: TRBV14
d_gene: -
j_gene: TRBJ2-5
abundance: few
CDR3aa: ASSPGLASETQY

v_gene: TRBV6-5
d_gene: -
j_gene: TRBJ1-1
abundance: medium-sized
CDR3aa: AGRNTEAF

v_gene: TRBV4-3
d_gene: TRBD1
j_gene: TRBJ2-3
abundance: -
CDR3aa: ASSQLGTGSTDTQY

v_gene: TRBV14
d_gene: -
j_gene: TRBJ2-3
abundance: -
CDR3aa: ASSQLAGEYTDTQY

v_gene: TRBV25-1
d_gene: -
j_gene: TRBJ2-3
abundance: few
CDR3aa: ASSEPSVSTDTQY